This T cell receptor (beta chain) was sequenced during a study of CD8 T cells in Susac syndrome. RNA in amounts of 0.5 to 1 ug was reverse transcribed with random hexamers. TCRdb re-called the immunoSEQ multiplex PCR reads through MiXCR, storing one row per CDR3 protein. The top ten clones hold around 0.16% of a sample with fewer than 200,000 distinct CDR3 sequences, 85% to 95% of them seen once. The CDR3 runs to 15 residues. Trimming stripped 0 bases from V and 6 bases from J, with 14 bases between. Germline CDR1 and CDR2: SGHRS and YFSETQ. This rearrangement joins TRBV5-1 to TRBJ2-3, with TRBD2 as a possible D gene (6 bases). The TCR originated in a human donor with multiple sclerosis. Sequencing was performed on CD8+ T cells from PBMCs. DNA of the CDR3: TGCGCCAGCAGCTTGGCCCGCGGGGTTTTGGATACGCAGTATTTT. It is translated as CASSLARGVLDTQYF. Full variable domain (outside the CDR3, taken from reference TRBV5-1 and TRBJ2-3): KAGVTQTPRYLIKTRGQQVTLSCSPISGHRSVSWYQQTPGQGLQFLFEYFSETQRNKGNFPGRFSGRQFSNSRSEMNVSTLELGDSALYLCASSLARGVLDTQYFGPGTRLTVL.